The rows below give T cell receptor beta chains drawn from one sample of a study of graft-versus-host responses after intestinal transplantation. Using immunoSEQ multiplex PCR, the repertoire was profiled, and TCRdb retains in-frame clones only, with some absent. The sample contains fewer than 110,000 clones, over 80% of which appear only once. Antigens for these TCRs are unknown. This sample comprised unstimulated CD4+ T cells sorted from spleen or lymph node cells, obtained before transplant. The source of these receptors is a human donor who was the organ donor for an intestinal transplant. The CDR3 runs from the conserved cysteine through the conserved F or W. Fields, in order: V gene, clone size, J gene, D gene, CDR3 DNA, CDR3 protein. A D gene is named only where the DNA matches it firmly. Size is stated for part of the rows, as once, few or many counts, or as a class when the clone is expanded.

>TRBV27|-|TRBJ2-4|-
TGTGCCAGCAGGTCCCTTCAGGGGCGCGCACCGAAAAACATTCAGTACTTC
CASRSLQGRAPKNIQYF
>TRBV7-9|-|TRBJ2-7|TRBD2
TGTGCCAGCAGCCCCCGCGGGGGTACCTACGAGCAGTACTTC
CASSPRGGTYEQYF
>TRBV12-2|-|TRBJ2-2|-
TGTGCAAGTCGCTTTCGGAGGAACAACACCGGGGAGCTGTTTTTT
CASRFRRNNTGELFF
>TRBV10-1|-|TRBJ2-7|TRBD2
TGCGCCAGCAGTGGGACTAGCGGGGAGCAGTACTTC
CASSGTSGEQYF
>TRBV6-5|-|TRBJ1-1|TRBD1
TGTGCCAGCAGTGAAGGGGCAGGGGGCCTTGAAGCTTTCTTT
CASSEGAGGLEAFF
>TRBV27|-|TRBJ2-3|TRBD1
TGTGCCAGCAGGAGACAGGGGAACACAGATACGCAGTATTTT
CASRRQGNTDTQYF
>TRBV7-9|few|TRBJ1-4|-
TGTGCCAGCAGCGCCAGCGGTAATGAAAAACTGTTTTTT
CASSASGNEKLFF
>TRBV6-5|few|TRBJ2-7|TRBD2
TGTGCCAGCACTAGAGCGGGACCCTTGGGCGAGCAGTACTTC
CASTRAGPLGEQYF
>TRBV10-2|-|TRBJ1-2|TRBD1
TGCGCCAGCAGTACGGACAGGGTTAACTATGGCTACACCTTC
CASSTDRVNYGYTF
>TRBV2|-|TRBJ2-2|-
TGTGCCAGCAGTGAACATTGGTCGACCGGGGAGCTGTTTTTT
CASSEHWSTGELFF
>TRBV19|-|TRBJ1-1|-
TGTGCCAGTAGTAAACAGTTCGCCACTGAAGCTTTCTTT
CASSKQFATEAFF
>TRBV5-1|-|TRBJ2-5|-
TGCGCCAGCAGACAAGACAATTCCGAGACCCAGTACTTC
CASRQDNSETQYF
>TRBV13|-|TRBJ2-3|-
TGTGCCAGCAGCTACGGTACTAGTCTTCCCACAGATACGCAGTATTTT
CASSYGTSLPTDTQYF
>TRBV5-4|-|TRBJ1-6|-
TGTGCCAGCAGCTTAATCCGGGACACCAATTCACCCCTCCACTTT
CASSLIRDTNSPLHF
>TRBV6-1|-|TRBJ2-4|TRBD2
TGTGCCAGCAGTAATAGCGGGAGGGGGAACATTCAGTACTTC
CASSNSGRGNIQYF
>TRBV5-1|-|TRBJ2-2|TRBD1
TGCGCCAGCAGCCTGGGGGACAGCCTCACCGGGGAGCTGTTTTTT
CASSLGDSLTGELFF
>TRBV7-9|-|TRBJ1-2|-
TGTGCCAGCAGCTTAGGAGCGGTGAGCTACACCTTC
CASSLGAVSYTF
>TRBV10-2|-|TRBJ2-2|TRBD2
TGCGCCAGCAGTCCCGGGGCTAGCGGGGGGCCTACGAACACCGGGGAGCTGTTTTTT
CASSPGASGGPTNTGELFF
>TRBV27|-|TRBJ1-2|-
TGTGCCAGCAGTTTAGCCCAGGGGATAGATGGCTACACCTTC
CASSLAQGIDGYTF
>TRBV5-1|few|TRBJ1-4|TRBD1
TGCGCCAGCAGCTTGGTCCCATGGACAGGGGACGGGGCAACTAATGAAAAACTGTTTTTT
CASSLVPWTGDGATNEKLFF
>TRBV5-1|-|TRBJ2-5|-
TGCGCCAGCAGCCCCCGGGACACCCAAGAGACCCAGTACTTC
CASSPRDTQETQYF
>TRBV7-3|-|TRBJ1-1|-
TGTGCCAGCAGCTTAACAGGGGACACTGAAGCTTTCTTT
CASSLTGDTEAFF
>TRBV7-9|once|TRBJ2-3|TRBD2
TGTGCCAGCAGCCCCCGCGGGAGCAAGGATACGCAGTATTTT
CASSPRGSKDTQYF